The 17 T cell receptor beta chains listed next were all sequenced from one sample in a study of cytomegalovirus exposure and HLA in healthy donors. The PCR employed 60 Vbeta primers together with 13 Jbeta primers. Sequencing was performed with immunoSEQ multiplex PCR; in TCRdb, only in-frame clones are kept and a portion is missing. The profile covers 63,000 or so clones, with 73% appearing a single time and roughly 5.3% taken by the ten largest. Source material: PBMCs. The origin of the receptors is a man over 45 in good health and CMV-seronegative.

V is TRBV25-1 and J is TRBJ1-2; weak D call: TRBD1 (6 bases). The V end was cut by 7 bases, the J end by 8 bases, with 17 bases between. Germline CDR1 reads MGHDK; CDR2 reads SYGVNS. The CDR3 loop spans 13 amino acids. The CDR3 DNA reads as TGTGCCAGCACGGGGTTTACAGGGAACGGCTACACCTTC. It specifies CASTGFTGNGYTF.

CDR3 bases: TGCGCCAGCAGCTTTGGCGGGGGGGCCTACAATGAGCAGTTCTTC. As protein: CASSFGGGAYNEQFF. V usage is TRBV5-1 and J usage is TRBJ2-1, with 9 nucleotides matching TRBD2. The germline V gene encodes CDR1 SGHRS and CDR2 YFSETQ. CDR3 length: 15 amino acids. J was trimmed by 2 bases and V by 2 bases; bases with no gene match: 2.

The rearrangement links TRBV4-1 to TRBJ2-5, with 10 bases aligning to TRBD2. There are 17 residues in the CDR3. The V and J ends lost 0 bases and 5 bases, in that order; junction bases with no gene match: 9. Germline assignment: CDR1 MGHRA and CDR2 YSYEKL. The CDR3 DNA is TGCGCCAGCAGCCAAGATCCCAGCGGGGGGGCTGGGGAGACCCAGTACTTC. Its translation: CASSQDPSGGAGETQYF.

V usage is TRBV9 and J usage is TRBJ1-2, with D maybe TRBD1 (6 bases). Germline lookup yields CDR1 SGDLS and CDR2 YYNGEE. The V end lost 4 bases, the J end lost 4 bases, and 14 bases lay between the germline ends. CDR3 length: 14 residues. CDR3 residues: CASSPPDRFYGYTF. Written as DNA, the CDR3 is TGTGCCAGCAGCCCCCCGGACAGATTCTATGGCTACACCTTC.

By frequency in the sample, this clone is medium-sized. CDR3 nucleotide sequence: TGTGCCAGCAGTTCAGGGTTGGACGGCTACACCTTC. Translated: CASSSGLDGYTF. This chain links TRBV27 with TRBJ1-2; D possibly corresponds to TRBD1 (5 bases). Germline loops: CDR1 MNHEY, CDR2 SMNVEV (reference sequence). Trimming pared 4 bases from V and 8 bases from J, leaving 11 bases between. This CDR3 region has 12 residues.

This clone has at least ten counts. The chain is built from TRBV6-6 and TRBJ2-7; 7 nucleotides match TRBD1. CDR1 is MNHNY, CDR2 SVGAGI, per germline (reference sequence). The CDR3 has 14 amino acids. V shed 7 bases, J shed 2 bases, and the junction held 8 bases outside the gene matches. Written as DNA, the CDR3 is TGTGCCAGCAACATCCAAGGGGGCGCCTACGAGCAGTACTTC. Protein product: CASNIQGGAYEQYF.

The chain is built from TRBV19 and TRBJ2-7, with 10 bases matching TRBD2. Looked up from germline, CDR1 is LNHDA and CDR2 is SQIVND (reference sequence). The trim removed 6 bases at V and 4 bases at J, leaving 12 bases unmatched. The CDR3 runs 16 residues. In nucleotides, the CDR3 is TGTGCCAGTAGGATGGGGGCAGCGGGGGGGGTGTACGAGCAGTACTTC. Residues: CASRMGAAGGVYEQYF.

This chain uses TRBV11-3 with TRBJ2-3; 9 nucleotides agree with TRBD1. CDR1 and CDR2 from the germline V gene are SGHNT and YENEEA. J lost 4 bases, V lost 5 bases, and 10 bases had no gene match. The CDR3 loop spans 16 amino acids. CDR3 DNA sequence: TGTGCCAGCAGCCCCGGCGGGACAGGGTTCGCAGATACGCAGTATTTT. Its protein is CASSPGGTGFADTQYF.

The chain is built from TRBV12-5 and TRBJ1-6; 9 bases are a match to TRBD1. The germline gives CDR1 LGHNT, CDR2 FRNRAP. V was clipped by 5 bases and J by 9 bases; unmatched bases: 8. This CDR3 is built from 15 residues. CDR3 protein: CASGPPQGAGSPLHF. The CDR3 DNA reads TGTGCTAGTGGTCCGCCACAGGGGGCGGGTTCACCCCTCCACTTT.

This chain links TRBV5-1 with TRBJ1-1, with a tentative D call TRBD1 (5 bases). V was cut by 3 bases and J by 11 bases, with 17 bases left in between. Germline V gives CDR1 SGHRS, CDR2 YFSETQ. CDR3 length: 13 residues. The DNA of the CDR3 is TGCGCCAGCAGCTCGGTGACAGACCCTCATGCTTTCTTT. Amino acid sequence: CASSSVTDPHAFF.

V is TRBV7-9 and J is TRBJ1-2; D is undetermined. Germline V gene sequence: CDR1 SEHNR, CDR2 FQNEAQ (reference sequence). CDR3 length equals 14 residues. With 2 bases removed from V and 7 bases from J, the gap between germline ends came to 14 bases. CDR3 DNA: TGTGCCAGCAGCTTATTATGGGAGGGTAGTGGCTACACCTTC. Protein sequence: CASSLLWEGSGYTF.

This clone was seen only a few times. In nucleotides, the CDR3 is TGCGCCAGCAGTGACGACAGGGGAGCCAAAAACATTCAGTACTTC. It encodes CASSDDRGAKNIQYF. The rearrangement uses TRBV10-2 and TRBJ2-4; 8 bases line up with TRBD1. Per the germline V gene, CDR1 is WSHSY and CDR2 is SAAADI. After removal of 3 bases from V and 0 bases from J, the junction contained 1 base not matched to a gene. This CDR3 spans 15 amino acids.

The chain links TRBV7-9 to TRBJ1-6; D is ambiguous. The V and J ends lost 3 bases and 8 bases respectively, with 5 bases between them. This CDR3 comprises 12 residues. Germline lookup yields CDR1 SEHNR and CDR2 FQNEAQ (reference sequence). CDR3 sequence reads: CASSFPDSPLHF. The DNA for the CDR3 is TGTGCCAGCAGCTTTCCGGATTCACCCCTCCACTTT.

The genes are TRBV4-1 and TRBJ1-2, with D perhaps TRBD1 (5 bases). The CDR3 consists of 17 residues. V was clipped by 4 bases and J by 0 bases, with 18 bases between them. Germline CDR1 MGHRA, CDR2 YSYEKL. DNA for the CDR3: TGCGCCAGCAGCCGTGACAGCGAGAGAATAGCTAACTATGGCTACACCTTC. Translation: CASSRDSERIANYGYTF.

V is TRBV10-2 and J is TRBJ2-3; the match to TRBD2 covers 7 bases. The V and J ends lost 3 bases and 1 base, in that order; junction bases with no gene match: 7. The length of the CDR3 is 16 residues. Germline CDR1 reads WSHSY; CDR2 reads SAAADI. For the CDR3, the DNA is TGCGCCAGCAGTGATTTCGCGGCGGGGGGCACAGATACGCAGTATTTT. Protein product: CASSDFAAGGTDTQYF.

The J gene is TRBJ2-3, the V gene TRBV5-1; 8 positions match TRBD1. Trimming cost V 0 bases and J 3 bases; bases outside gene matches: 0. Germline values: CDR1 SGHRS, CDR2 YFSETQ. This CDR3 has 14 amino acids. The chain's CDR3 is CASSLGTGTDTQYF. In nucleotides, the CDR3 is TGCGCCAGCAGCTTGGGGACAGGGACAGATACGCAGTATTTT.

In its sample, this clone was seen once. V and J are TRBV25-1 and TRBJ2-5; 13 bases are a match to TRBD2. CDR1 is MGHDK, CDR2 SYGVNS, per germline. After removal of 6 bases from V and 5 bases from J, the junction contained 9 bases not matched to a gene. The CDR3 extends over 16 amino acids. This CDR3 reads CASRATSGGPGETQYF. In DNA form, the CDR3 reads TGTGCCAGCAGAGCGACTAGCGGGGGGCCTGGGGAGACCCAGTACTTC.